The clone carrying this T cell receptor (beta chain) came up many times. RNA transcripts served as the template for amplifying TCR beta CDR3 regions. HTBI primers drove first-round RT-PCR of the TCR CDR3. One entry per CDR3 protein results from TCRdb running MiXCR on the multiplex PCR reads. The sample contains some 320,000 distinct CDR3 sequences, approximately 13% of which appear only once. The sample comes from a study of T cells in Graves' hyperthyroidism and ophthalmopathy. The V and J ends lost 3 bases and 7 bases respectively, with 7 bases between them. CDR1 is SGHDN and CDR2 is FVKESK in the germline V gene. The CDR3 contains 11 residues.

V gene TRBV14 combines with J gene TRBJ2-7; possibly TRBD2 for D (5 bases). The sample consisted of blood. The source of this sequence is a woman aged 40 to 50 with Graves' ophthalmopathy. Here the CDR3 DNA reads TGTGCCAGCAGCCATACTAGGGAGCAGTACTTC. This translates into CASSHTREQYF.